The sequence of this T cell receptor beta chain was determined in a study of CD8+CD57+ T cells in acquired aplastic anemia. Across the study: Sorted cells (CD4+ and CD8+) yielded DNA amounts that averaged roughly 3.2 ug.

Genomic DNA acted as the template from which TCR beta VDJ combination and CDR3 sequence profiling were carried out. TCRdb processed the reads anew with MiXCR; each CDR3 protein has one entry. The sample holds 400,000 to 600,000 distinct CDR3 sequences, approximately 33% seen once. CD8+CD57+ cell expansion, shown by flow cytometry, had occurred in the patients selected for sequencing. Every one of the patients had aplastic anemia (severe, acquired). This clonotype came up a few times. The J segment lost 3 bases and the V segment lost 7 bases, leaving 8 bases of the junction unmatched. Germline V gene sequence: CDR1 SGHVS, CDR2 FNYEAQ. This CDR3 has 16 amino acids.

The clonotype comes from a human donor with aplastic anemia. This rearrangement joins TRBV7-6 to TRBJ2-3; TRBD1 aligns across 12 bases. The specimen was sorted CD4+, CD8+, or CD8+CD57+ T cells (not recorded which) from PBMCs. The CDR3 sequence: CASNPGTGGGTDTQYF. The CDR3 DNA follows: TGTGCCAGCAACCCGGGGACAGGGGGCGGGACAGATACGCAGTATTTT. Full variable domain (rest looked up from reference TRBV7-6 and TRBJ2-3): GAGVSQSPRYKVTKRGQDVALRCDPISGHVSLYWYRQALGQGPEFLTYFNYEAQQDKSGLPNDRFSAERPEGSISTLTIQRTEQRDSAMYRCASNPGTGGGTDTQYFGPGTRLTVL.